Presented here are 29 T cell receptor beta chains from one specimen sequenced in a study of OX40 agonist ivuxolimab in advanced cancers. Some clones are missing from TCRdb's copy, which holds only in-frame ones; the method was immunoSEQ multiplex PCR. The sample carries approximately 25,000 clones, 65% to 85% recorded once. Sequences were derived from CD4+ or CD8+ T cells sorted from blood, sampled in a trial of the OX40 agonist ivuxolimab. These receptors were collected from an adult with an advanced solid tumor such as melanoma, head and neck, liver or kidney cancer.

This chain joins TRBV2 and TRBJ2-3; 14 nucleotides match TRBD2. CDR3 size: 18 residues. The germline gives CDR1 SNHLY, CDR2 FYNNEI. V shed 4 bases and J 4 bases; nucleotides not matched to a gene: 10. The CDR3 region is CASSAKGLAGVGSDTQYF. CDR3 sequence (DNA): TGTGCCAGCAGTGCGAAGGGACTAGCGGGAGTGGGGTCAGATACGCAGTATTTT. The full variable domain, in which reference TRBV2 and TRBJ2-3 provide the parts outside the CDR3, is EPEVTQTPSHQVTQMGQEVILRCVPISNHLYFYWYRQILGQKVEFLVSFYNNEISEKSEIFDDQFSVERPDGSNFTLKIRSTKLEDSAMYFCASSAKGLAGVGSDTQYFGPGTRLTVL.

This clone has just a few counts. The chain carries TRBV29-1 and TRBJ2-1; D possibly corresponds to TRBD2 (5 bases). From germline, CDR1 is SQVTM and CDR2 ANQGSEA. V was trimmed by 3 bases and J by 7 bases, leaving 10 bases between them. The CDR3 consists of 12 residues. The CDR3 protein is CSVDGLANEQFF. Written as DNA, the CDR3 is TGCAGCGTTGATGGACTCGCTAATGAGCAGTTCTTC.

The CDR3 coding sequence is TGTGCCAGTAGTGCCTCGGGACAGGGAGGCAATCAGCCCCAGCATTTT. It specifies CASSASGQGGNQPQHF. The chain is built from TRBV19 and TRBJ1-5; 9 bases align to TRBD1. With V trimmed by 5 bases and J by 2 bases, 7 bases remained unmatched. Germline V gene sequence: CDR1 LNHDA, CDR2 SQIVND (reference sequence). The CDR3 is 16 residues long.

This chain links TRBV6-6 with TRBJ2-7, with TRBD1 identical over 7 bases. The CDR3 extends over 13 amino acids. V lost 7 bases and J lost 5; bases outside the gene matches: 8. Germline CDR1 and CDR2: MNHNY and SVGAGI (reference sequence). This CDR3 is CASNTQQGHEQYF. In DNA form, the CDR3 reads TGTGCCAGCAACACTCAACAGGGGCACGAGCAGTACTTC.

The chain has TRBV6-5 and TRBJ2-1; D possibly corresponds to TRBD2 (6 bases). Trimming took off 4 bases at V and 3 bases at J, with 13 bases between the two ends. CDR3 length equals 15 residues. The germline gives CDR1 MNHEY, CDR2 SVGAGI. This chain's CDR3 is CASSSGTADYNEQFF. As DNA, the CDR3 is TGTGCCAGCAGTTCCGGGACTGCGGACTACAATGAGCAGTTCTTC.

The gene calls are TRBV2 and TRBJ1-2; 11 positions match TRBD1. The CDR3 loop spans 15 amino acids. CDR1 is SNHLY, CDR2 FYNNEI, per germline. J gave up 3 bases and V 1 base, and 1 base lay outside the gene matches. The CDR3 DNA reads TGTGCCAGCAGTGAAGGGGGACAGGGGGACTATGGCTACACCTTC. As protein: CASSEGGQGDYGYTF.

The chain carries TRBV18 and TRBJ2-5; 9 bases fit TRBD1. CDR1 is KGHSH and CDR2 is LQKENI in the germline V gene. The CDR3 covers 16 residues. J gave up 5 bases and V 1 base, and 8 bases lay outside the gene matches. The CDR3 DNA follows: TGTGCCAGCTCACCACTCCTACAGGGGGCCGGGGAGACCCAGTACTTC. It yields the protein CASSPLLQGAGETQYF. The whole variable domain, filled in from reference TRBV18 and TRBJ2-5, reads NAGVMQNPRHLVRRRGQEARLRCSPMKGHSHVYWYRQLPEEGLKFMVYLQKENIIDESGMPKERFSAEFPKEGPSILRIQQVVRGDSAAYFCASSPLLQGAGETQYFGPGTRLLVL.

This clone was observed a few times. This chain connects TRBV7-9 to TRBJ2-3, with D unclear. CDR1 and CDR2 (germline): SEHNR, FQNEAQ (reference sequence). The CDR3 has 14 amino acids. V shed 1 base and J shed 2 bases, with 7 bases lying between them. The CDR3 loop is CASSLDGYTDTQYF. The DNA of the CDR3 is TGTGCCAGCAGCTTAGATGGGTACACAGATACGCAGTATTTT.

The V call is TRBV11-1, the J call TRBJ2-1, with 15 positions matching TRBD2. In germline, CDR1 is SGHAT, CDR2 FQDESV (reference sequence). This CDR3 is built from 15 residues. Trimming cost V 5 bases and J 7 bases; bases outside gene matches: 3. The CDR3 coding sequence is TGTGCCAGCAGCGACGGGACTAGCGGGGGGAATGAGCAGTTCTTC. It specifies CASSDGTSGGNEQFF.

This clone was seen more than once but under ten times. The chain links TRBV28 to TRBJ1-3, with TRBD1 identical over 8 bases. Unmatched junction bases numbered 4, after V lost 0 bases and J lost 3 bases. CDR1 is MDHEN and CDR2 is SYDVKM in the germline V gene. The CDR3 contains 16 residues. In nucleotides, the CDR3 is TGTGCCAGCAGTTTATGGGGCAGGGGGCTTGGAAACACCATATATTTT. Encoded protein: CASSLWGRGLGNTIYF.

The rearrangement links TRBV19 to TRBJ2-3; tentative D call: TRBD2 (7 bases). Germline V gene sequence: CDR1 LNHDA, CDR2 SQIVND (reference sequence). The germline V and J ends were trimmed by 7 bases and 2 bases, with 16 bases remaining between them. The CDR3 is made up of 15 amino acids. The CDR3 DNA sequence: TGTGCCAGTACCCCGGGGGGCCGGAACACAGATACGCAGTATTTT. Protein product: CASTPGGRNTDTQYF.

The gene calls are TRBV30 and TRBJ2-3; 7 nucleotides match TRBD2. After removal of 4 bases from V and 3 bases from J, the junction contained 4 bases not matched to a gene. Germline assignment: CDR1 GTSNPN and CDR2 SVGIG (reference sequence). CDR3 length: 13 residues. DNA of the CDR3: TGTGCCTGGAACGGGGGGTTTACAGATACGCAGTATTTT. It codes for CAWNGGFTDTQYF.

The genes are TRBV30 and TRBJ2-5; no clear D gene. Germline V gene sequence: CDR1 GTSNPN, CDR2 SVGIG (reference sequence). The CDR3 has 11 amino acids. The V and J ends lost 1 base and 4 bases respectively, with 4 bases between them. CDR3 sequence reads: CAWSGAETQYF. The CDR3 DNA reads as TGTGCCTGGAGTGGGGCAGAGACCCAGTACTTC.

The V and J genes are TRBV11-2 and TRBJ2-5; no definite D call. The J call is in doubt because the DNA end fits TRBJ2-7 better. This CDR3 spans 12 amino acids. Germline CDR1 and CDR2: SGHAT and FQNNGV. The CDR3 region is CASSLGNYEQYF. The CDR3 bases are TGTGCCAGCAGCTTAGGCAATTACGAGCAGTACTTC.

The V gene is TRBV6-6, the J gene TRBJ1-1; D unclear. Germline V lookup: CDR1 MNHNY, CDR2 SVGAGI (reference sequence). CDR3 length: 14 amino acids. V lost 3 bases and J lost 9, with 17 bases in between. The CDR3 spells CASSYKGTGDKAFF. For the CDR3, the DNA is TGTGCCAGCAGTTATAAGGGCACGGGTGATAAAGCTTTCTTT.

This chain uses TRBV11-2 with TRBJ2-7; D possibly corresponds to TRBD1 (5 bases). Germline CDR1 is SGHAT and CDR2 is FQNNGV. The CDR3 loop spans 12 amino acids. V dropped 5 bases and J dropped 4 bases, with 9 bases sitting between them. CDR3 DNA: TGTGCCAGCAGCAGGACACCTTACGAGCAGTACTTC. It is translated as CASSRTPYEQYF.

This clone was detected a few times. This sequence joins TRBV9 and TRBJ2-1, with 10 bases that match TRBD2. With V trimmed by 4 bases and J by 6 bases, 10 bases remained unmatched. This CDR3 has 16 amino acids. Germline values: CDR1 SGDLS, CDR2 YYNGEE. DNA for the CDR3: TGTGCCAGCAGCCGAAGCGGGGGGGTCACAAGCAATGAGCAGTTCTTC. This sequence encodes CASSRSGGVTSNEQFF.

This chain joins TRBV5-1 and TRBJ2-3; tentatively, D is TRBD2 (5 bases). This CDR3 spans 14 amino acids. The V gene lost 6 bases and the J gene lost 1 base, with 12 bases spanning the gap. Germline CDR1 and CDR2: SGHRS and YFSETQ. The CDR3 DNA sequence: TGCGCCAGCACCCGGGGTAGCGGCACAGATACGCAGTATTTT. Residues: CASTRGSGTDTQYF.

The rearrangement uses TRBV10-3 and TRBJ1-1; TRBD1 matches at 7 bases. CDR1 and CDR2 from the germline V gene are ENHRY and SYGVKD. The trim removed 8 bases at V and 2 bases at J, leaving 11 bases unmatched. This CDR3 has 15 amino acids. The CDR3 DNA sequence: TGTGCCATCGCCCGAGGGCAGGGGGTAAACACTGAAGCTTTCTTT. Residues: CAIARGQGVNTEAFF.

The V call is TRBV7-2, the J call TRBJ1-1; D is uncertain. Between the trimmed V and J ends, which lost 1 base and 4 bases, there was a span of 7 bases. CDR1 is SGHTA and CDR2 is FQGNSA in the germline V gene. The CDR3 contains 13 residues. CDR3 protein: CASSLELVTEAFF. The CDR3 bases are TGTGCCAGCAGCTTAGAACTGGTCACTGAAGCTTTCTTT. Variable domain in full (rest from reference TRBV7-2 and TRBJ1-1): GAGVSQSPSNKVTEKGKDVELRCDPISGHTALYWYRQSLGQGLEFLIYFQGNSAPDKSGLPSDRFSAERTGGSVSTLTIQRTQQEDSAVYLCASSLELVTEAFFGQGTRLTVV.

This CDR3 reads CASSPWTAASYEQYF. CDR3 sequence (DNA): TGTGCCAGCAGTCCATGGACAGCTGCCTCCTACGAGCAGTACTTC. This chain joins TRBV28 and TRBJ2-7; weak D call: TRBD1 (6 bases). Trimming removed 5 bases at V and 0 bases at J, with 14 bases between. Germline-derived CDR1 and CDR2 are MDHEN and SYDVKM. The CDR3 totals 15 residues.

The chain carries TRBV6-4 and TRBJ2-7; 7 bases agree with TRBD1. The CDR3 contains 13 residues. CDR1 MRHNA and CDR2 SNTAGT come from the germline V gene. J gave up 3 bases and V 6 bases, and 5 bases lay outside the gene matches. As DNA, the CDR3 is TGTGCCAGCAGCCAGGCAGGGGGCTACGAGCAGTACTTC. Translation: CASSQAGGYEQYF.

The V and J genes are TRBV6-1 and TRBJ2-3; 12 bases agree with TRBD2. The trim removed 2 bases at V and 3 bases at J, leaving 3 bases unmatched. The CDR3 is 16 residues long. CDR1 and CDR2 from the germline V gene are MNHNS and SASEGT. The CDR3 is CASSETTSGGTDTQYF. The CDR3 DNA follows: TGTGCCAGCAGTGAAACGACTAGCGGGGGTACAGATACGCAGTATTTT.

CDR3 sequence (DNA): TGTGCCAGCAGGTTCCAGGGGATAAAGGGGCTTGAAGCTTTCTTT. Its translation: CASRFQGIKGLEAFF. This chain joins TRBV27 and TRBJ1-1, with D possibly TRBD1 on 6 matching bases. V was pared by 6 bases and J by 7 bases, with 21 bases between. Germline CDR1 reads MNHEY; CDR2 reads SMNVEV (reference sequence). This CDR3 has 15 residues.

The chain combines TRBV28 with TRBJ2-3; the match to TRBD2 covers 13 bases. This CDR3 contains 19 residues. Germline V gene data show CDR1 as MDHEN and CDR2 as SYDVKM. Losses at the gene ends were 6 bases for V and 5 bases for J; bases not matched to a gene: 17. The chain's CDR3 is CASRTGGYGLAGVVDTQYF. CDR3 coding DNA: TGTGCCAGCAGGACAGGGGGCTACGGACTAGCGGGAGTAGTAGATACGCAGTATTTT. Using reference TRBV28 and TRBJ2-3 for the parts outside the CDR3, the full variable domain is DVKVTQSSRYLVKRTGEKVFLECVQDMDHENMFWYRQDPGLGLRLIYFSYDVKMKEKGDIPEGYSVSREKKERFSLILESASTNQTSMYLCASRTGGYGLAGVVDTQYFGPGTRLTVL.

The DNA of the CDR3 is TGTGCCAGCAGTTCCAGACTAGCTCAAGAGACCCAGTACTTC. Residues: CASSSRLAQETQYF. The rearrangement uses TRBV6-5 and TRBJ2-5; the match to TRBD2 covers 7 bases. The CDR3 has 14 amino acids. The junction had 4 bases not matched to a gene; V was cut back by 4 bases and J by 2 bases. Germline values: CDR1 MNHEY, CDR2 SVGAGI.

Comment on this clone: Relative to the germline gene, one junction end is altered; a read error may explain this. This rearrangement joins TRBV28 to TRBJ2-5, with D maybe TRBD2 (6 bases). CDR3 length: 12 amino acids. CDR1 and CDR2 (germline): MDHEN, SYDVKM. The CDR3 spells CASSLLGLAVDF. CDR3 DNA: TGTGCCAGCAGTTTACTAGGGTTAGCGGTCGACTTC.

The chain employs TRBV6-4 and TRBJ1-5; perhaps TRBD1 as D (5 bases). Germline CDR1 is MRHNA and CDR2 is SNTAGT. V lost 4 bases and J 4 bases, leaving 8 bases between the germline ends. CDR3 size: 13 residues. CDR3 loop: CASSVGENQPQHF. The CDR3 DNA reads TGTGCCAGCAGTGTGGGGGAAAATCAGCCCCAGCATTTT.

The CDR3 DNA follows: TGCGCCAGCCCCCTAGGCGGCGCCGGGACTAGCGGGGGGATCACCGGGGAGCTGTTTTTT. Its translation: CASPLGGAGTSGGITGELFF. The rearrangement links TRBV10-1 to TRBJ2-2, with TRBD2 matching over 15 bases. The CDR3 has 20 residues. Trimming cost V 8 bases and J 4 bases; bases outside gene matches: 17. Germline CDR1 WNHNN, CDR2 SYGVQD (reference sequence).